This T cell receptor (beta chain) was recovered during a study of blood T cell repertoires in COVID-19 (dated by TCRdb to 2020 to 2021). Describing the broader study: Collaborator samples came from the United States, Italy and Spain and covered acute and convalescent phases of COVID-19. Subjects who had been exposed to COVID-19, were actively infected with it, or had recovered from it provided the deeply sampled blood TCRbeta repertoires that made up the dataset. The repertoires were made available in a free public database intended to serve as a resource for research on the immune response to SARS-CoV-2. A de-identified subject ID, COVID-19 status, age in years and sex were almost always included in the sample metadata. The samples were drawn from the first 160 participants of the ongoing ImmuneRACE study and from under 1,500 subjects provided by 6 global collaborators. The material from the prospective study consisted of cDNA or gDNA derived from T cells, B-cell-depleted T cells, or PBMCs. Where available, HLA class I and class II types were taken from metadata supplied by the sample provider and were not determined by assay-based typing.

The investigation overall reported the following: How much clinical and demographic metadata was included differed by source and by participant, and the metadata was provided uncurated.

The immunoSEQ Assay, a bias-controlled multiplex PCR, was used to amplify TCRbeta CDR3 regions from genomic DNA. Regarding the original processing steps: Nucleated cell counts per sample were estimated from amplification of reference gene primers within the assay. To quantify the absolute abundance of each unique TCRbeta CDR3 rearrangement, sequence reads were collapsed and filtered. For each sample, productive Simpson clonality was calculated as the square root of Simpson's diversity index over productive rearrangements. Not all clones reach the TCRdb copy of this immuneACCESS table, which keeps in-frame sequences only. Checked studies attribute under half of the gap to unresolved V genes and leave the rest unexplained. Clonal size and the V and J genes are those of that table, whereas D and trimming came from the DNA. Across this sample there are over 85,000 clones, with 70% to 90% seen only once. The ten top clones hold 20% of the sample.

The germline V gene sets CDR1 to KGHSH and CDR2 to LQKENI. For this chain, trimming is 3 bases at the V end and 6 bases at the J end, and the number of junction bases without a gene match is 11. Counted from cysteine to phenylalanine, this CDR3 has 16 amino acids. Only CDR3 DNA is held: 48 bases, read in frame from base 1. With regard to this clone: Its antigen specificity is not known. No qualities accompany the bases; no much larger clone lies one base away.

Each collaborating institution followed its own protocols to collect whole blood in K2EDTA tubes. For TCRbeta analysis, collaborators shipped samples in one of three forms: frozen whole blood, isolated PBMCs, or DNA extracted from either of those sample types. In this chain, TRBV18 is recombined with TRBJ2-7, with TRBD2 matching 10 junction bases. The sequenced material came from peripheral blood. This receptor was obtained from a human donor in a cohort sampled during active COVID-19. This receptor carries the CDR3 CASSPQRGGIATEQYF. The DNA sequence is as follows: TGTGCCAGCTCACCCCAGCGGGGGGGTATCGCTACCGAGCAGTACTTC.